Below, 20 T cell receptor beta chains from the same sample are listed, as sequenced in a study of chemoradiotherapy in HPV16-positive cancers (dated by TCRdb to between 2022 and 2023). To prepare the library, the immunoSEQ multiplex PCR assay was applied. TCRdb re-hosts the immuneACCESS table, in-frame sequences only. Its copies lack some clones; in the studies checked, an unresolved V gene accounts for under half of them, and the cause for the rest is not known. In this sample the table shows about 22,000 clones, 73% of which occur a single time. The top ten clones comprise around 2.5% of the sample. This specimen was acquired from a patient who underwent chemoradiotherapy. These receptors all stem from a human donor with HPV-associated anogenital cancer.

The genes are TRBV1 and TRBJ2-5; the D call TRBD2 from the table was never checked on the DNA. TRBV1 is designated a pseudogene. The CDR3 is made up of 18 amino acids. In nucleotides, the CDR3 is TGCACCAGCAGCCAAGGGGGTTATAGCGGGAGAGATCAAGAGACCCAGTACTTC. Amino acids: CTSSQGGYSGRDQETQYF.

CDR3 nucleotide sequence: TGTGCCAGTAGTATAGCGGGCGTCACCGGGGAGCTGTTTTTT. The encoded protein is CASSIAGVTGELFF. This chain uses TRBV19 with TRBJ2-2; D unresolved. Germline V gene sequence: CDR1 LNHDA, CDR2 SQIVND (reference sequence). Trimming shortened V by 1 base and J by 4 bases, and 7 bases separated the two germline ends. The CDR3 loop spans 14 amino acids.

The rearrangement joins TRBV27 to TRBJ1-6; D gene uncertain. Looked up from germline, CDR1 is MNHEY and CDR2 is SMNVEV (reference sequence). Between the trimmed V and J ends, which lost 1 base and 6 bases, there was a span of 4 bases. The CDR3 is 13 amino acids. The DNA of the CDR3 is TGTGCCAGCAGTTTATTCGGTAATTCACCCCTCCACTTT. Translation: CASSLFGNSPLHF.

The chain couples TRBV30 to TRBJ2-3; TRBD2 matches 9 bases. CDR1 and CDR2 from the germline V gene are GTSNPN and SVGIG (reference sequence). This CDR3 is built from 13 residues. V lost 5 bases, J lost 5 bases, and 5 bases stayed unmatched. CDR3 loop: CAWRKLAGDTQYF. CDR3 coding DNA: TGTGCCTGGCGAAAACTAGCGGGAGATACGCAGTATTTT.

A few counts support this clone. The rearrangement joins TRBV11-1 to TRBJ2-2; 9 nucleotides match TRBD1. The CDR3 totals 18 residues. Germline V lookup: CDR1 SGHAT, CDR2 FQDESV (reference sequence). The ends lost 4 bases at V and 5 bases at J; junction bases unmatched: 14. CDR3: CASSSPADRGYVTGELFF. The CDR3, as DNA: TGTGCCAGCAGCTCCCCTGCCGACAGGGGGTATGTTACCGGGGAGCTGTTTTTT.

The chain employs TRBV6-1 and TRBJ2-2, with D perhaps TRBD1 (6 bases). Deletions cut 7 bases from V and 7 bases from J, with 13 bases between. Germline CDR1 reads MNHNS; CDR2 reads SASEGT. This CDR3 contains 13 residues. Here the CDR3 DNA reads TGTGCCAGCACCTGGGGGCAAGGCGGGGAGCTGTTTTTT. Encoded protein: CASTWGQGGELFF.

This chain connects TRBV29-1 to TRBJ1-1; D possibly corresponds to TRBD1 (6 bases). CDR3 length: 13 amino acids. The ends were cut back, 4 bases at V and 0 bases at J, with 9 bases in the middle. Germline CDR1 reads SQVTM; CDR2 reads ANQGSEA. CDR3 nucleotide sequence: TGCAGCGTTGGAGAGGGGGTGAACACTGAAGCTTTCTTT. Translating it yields CSVGEGVNTEAFF. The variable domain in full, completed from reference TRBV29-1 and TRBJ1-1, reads SAVISQKPSRDICQRGTSLTIQCQVDSQVTMMFWYRQQPGQSLTLIATANQGSEATYESGFVIDKFPISRPNLTFSTLTVSNMSPEDSSIYLCSVGEGVNTEAFFGQGTRLTVV.

The DNA for the CDR3 is TGTGCCTGGAGTGTACTCTTGGGCGGGAGTATCCCCAGTACGCAGTATTTT. This translates into CAWSVLLGGSIPSTQYF. The genes are TRBV30 and TRBJ2-3, with 7 positions matching TRBD2. Germline V gene lookup returns CDR1 GTSNPN and CDR2 SVGIG (reference sequence). V was clipped by 0 bases and J by 8 bases; unmatched bases: 17. The CDR3 extends over 17 amino acids.

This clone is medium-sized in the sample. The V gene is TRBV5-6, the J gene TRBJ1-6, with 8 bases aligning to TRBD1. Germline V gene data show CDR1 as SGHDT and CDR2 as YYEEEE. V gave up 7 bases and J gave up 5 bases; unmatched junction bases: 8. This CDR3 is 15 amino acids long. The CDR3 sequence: CASGQGAPNNSPLHF. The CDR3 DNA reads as TGTGCCAGCGGCCAGGGGGCACCCAATAATTCACCCCTCCACTTT.

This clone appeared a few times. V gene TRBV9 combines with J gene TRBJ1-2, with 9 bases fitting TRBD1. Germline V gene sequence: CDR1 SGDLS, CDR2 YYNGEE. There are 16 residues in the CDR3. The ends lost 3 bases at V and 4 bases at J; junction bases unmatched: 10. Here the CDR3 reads CASSARDREYGYGYTF. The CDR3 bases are TGTGCCAGCAGCGCCAGGGACAGGGAATACGGCTATGGCTACACCTTC.

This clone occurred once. CDR3 protein: CASSEGRASNQPQHF. The CDR3 DNA is TGTGCCAGCAGCGAAGGCAGGGCCAGCAATCAGCCCCAGCATTTT. The genes are TRBV9 and TRBJ1-5; a weak D match, TRBD1 (5 bases). Trimming left V 3 bases short and J 1 base short, with 11 bases between. The length of the CDR3 is 15 residues. The germline gives CDR1 SGDLS, CDR2 YYNGEE.

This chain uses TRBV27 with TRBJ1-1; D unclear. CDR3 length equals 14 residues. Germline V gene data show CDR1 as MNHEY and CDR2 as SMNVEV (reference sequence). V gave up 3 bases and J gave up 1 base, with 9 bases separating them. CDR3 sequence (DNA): TGTGCCAGCAGTTTTAGGTCGGGGAACACTGAAGCTTTCTTT. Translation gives CASSFRSGNTEAFF.

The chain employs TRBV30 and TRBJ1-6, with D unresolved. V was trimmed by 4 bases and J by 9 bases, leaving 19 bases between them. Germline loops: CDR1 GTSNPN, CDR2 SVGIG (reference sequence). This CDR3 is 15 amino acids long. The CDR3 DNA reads TGTGCCTGGACCCCTCCGGCCCTGAGCGGTTCACCCCTCCACTTT. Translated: CAWTPPALSGSPLHF.

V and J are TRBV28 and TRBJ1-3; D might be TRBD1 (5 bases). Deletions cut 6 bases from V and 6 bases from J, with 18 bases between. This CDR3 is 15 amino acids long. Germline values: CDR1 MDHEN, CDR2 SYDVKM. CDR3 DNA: TGTGCCAGCAGCCAAATACAGGCGACCTCAAACACCATATATTTT. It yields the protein CASSQIQATSNTIYF.

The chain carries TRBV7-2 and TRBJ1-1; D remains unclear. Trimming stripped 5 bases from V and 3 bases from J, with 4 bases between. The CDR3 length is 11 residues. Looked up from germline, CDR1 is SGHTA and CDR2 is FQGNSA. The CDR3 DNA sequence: TGTGCCAGCAGCCTATACACTGAAGCTTTCTTT. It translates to CASSLYTEAFF.

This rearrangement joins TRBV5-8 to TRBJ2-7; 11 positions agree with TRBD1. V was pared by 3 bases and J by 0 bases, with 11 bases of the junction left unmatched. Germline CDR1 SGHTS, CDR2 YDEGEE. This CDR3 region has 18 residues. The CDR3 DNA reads TGTGCCAGCAGCTCCCGGGACAGGGGGATTATCCCCTCCTACGAGCAGTACTTC. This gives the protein CASSSRDRGIIPSYEQYF.

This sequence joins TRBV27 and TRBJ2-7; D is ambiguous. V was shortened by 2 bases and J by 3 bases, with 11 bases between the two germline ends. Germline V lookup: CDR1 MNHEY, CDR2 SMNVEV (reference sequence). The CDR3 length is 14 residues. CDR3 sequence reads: CASSLKGWGYEQYF. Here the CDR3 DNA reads TGTGCCAGCAGTTTAAAAGGGTGGGGCTACGAGCAGTACTTC.

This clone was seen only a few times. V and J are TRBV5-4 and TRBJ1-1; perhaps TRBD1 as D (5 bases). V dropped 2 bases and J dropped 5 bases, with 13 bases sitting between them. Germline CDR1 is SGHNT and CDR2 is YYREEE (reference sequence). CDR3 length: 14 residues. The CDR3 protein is CASSFWGVGTEAFF. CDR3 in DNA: TGTGCCAGCAGCTTCTGGGGGGTAGGAACTGAAGCTTTCTTT.

CDR3 in amino acids: CSVGASGSGTGELFF. DNA for the CDR3: TGCAGCGTTGGGGCTAGCGGGAGTGGCACCGGGGAGCTGTTTTTT. The rearrangement links TRBV29-1 to TRBJ2-2, with 10 bases matching TRBD2. With 4 bases clipped from V and 4 bases from J, the junction kept 6 bases outside the gene matches. This CDR3 spans 15 amino acids. Germline loops: CDR1 SQVTM, CDR2 ANQGSEA.

CDR3 sequence (DNA): TGTGCCAGCAGCCGGTTATGGGACATGAACACTGAAGCTTTCTTT. Translated: CASSRLWDMNTEAFF. This chain joins TRBV5-5 and TRBJ1-1; TRBD1 might be the D (6 bases). The V and J ends lost 4 bases and 0 bases respectively, with 13 bases between them. Germline CDR1 reads SGHKS; CDR2 reads YYEKEE (reference sequence). This CDR3 has 15 amino acids.